The present T cell receptor beta chain was sequenced within a study of T cells in Graves' hyperthyroidism and ophthalmopathy. Study-level results: A model using 13 V-J features told ophthalmopathy apart from stable hyperthyroidism.

CDR1 is MNHNS, CDR2 SASEGT, per germline. Trimming took 5 bases from V and 3 from J, leaving 13 bases between them. CDR3 length equals 15 residues. Comments on this clonotype: What it recognizes is unknown.

The source material, RNA transcripts, was used to amplify TCR beta CDR3 regions. Carried out on the TCR CDR3, a first-round RT-PCR used the HTBI primer set. TCRdb re-called the multiplex PCR reads with MiXCR, one entry per CDR3 protein. The repertoire has around 420,000 distinct CDR3 sequences, 12% to 15% of them found once; the top ten carry about 5%. The chain has TRBV6-1 and TRBJ1-4; TRBD1 is a possible D gene (6 bases). Material: blood. The sequence was collected from a woman aged 18-29 years with Graves' hyperthyroidism. This CDR3 reads CASSWETGPNEKLFF. The CDR3 nucleotides are TGTGCCAGCAGTTGGGAGACAGGCCCTAATGAAAAACTGTTTTTT.